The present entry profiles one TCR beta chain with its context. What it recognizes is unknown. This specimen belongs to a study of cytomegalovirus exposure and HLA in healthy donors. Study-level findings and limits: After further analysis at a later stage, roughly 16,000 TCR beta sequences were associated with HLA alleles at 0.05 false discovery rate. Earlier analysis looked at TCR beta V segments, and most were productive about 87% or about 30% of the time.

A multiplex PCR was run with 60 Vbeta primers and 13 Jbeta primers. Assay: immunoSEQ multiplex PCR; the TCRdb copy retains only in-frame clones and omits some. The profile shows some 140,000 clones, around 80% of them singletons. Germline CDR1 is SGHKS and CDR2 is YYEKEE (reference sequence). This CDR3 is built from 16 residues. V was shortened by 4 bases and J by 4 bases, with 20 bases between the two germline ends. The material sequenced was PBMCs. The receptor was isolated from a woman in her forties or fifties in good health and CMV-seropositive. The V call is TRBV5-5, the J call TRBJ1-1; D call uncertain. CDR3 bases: TGTGCCAGCAGCCTCTTGCAAGGAGGGAGTCGCACTGAAGCTTTCTTT. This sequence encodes CASSLLQGGSRTEAFF. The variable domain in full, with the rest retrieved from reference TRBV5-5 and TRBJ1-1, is DAGVTQSPTHLIKTRGQQVTLRCSPISGHKSVSWYQQVLGQGPQFIFQYYEKEERGRGNFPDRFSARQFPNYSSELNVNALLLGDSALYLCASSLLQGGSRTEAFFGQGTRLTVV.